This T cell receptor beta chain was found in a study of T cells expressing NK-cell markers. Study details: According to the study, TCR beta repertoires originated from sorted CD3+CD56+NKG2C+, CD3+CD56+NKG2C- and CD3+CD56-NKG2C+ T cells. Study results and caveats: In a few donors, dominant clonotypes made up 28.3-60.1% of CD3+CD56-NKG2C+ cells.

Of note for this clonotype: Its antigen remains unidentified.

Germline V CDR1 and CDR2: DFQATT, SNEGSKA (reference sequence). The CDR3 runs to 16 residues. Production of TCR beta cDNA relied on 5'RACE template switching with UMIs. With the 5' RACE reads reprocessed, TCRdb shows one record per CDR3 protein and no DNA. This sample contains about 260,000 distinct CDR3 sequences. The sequence derives from a woman between 18 and 70 years old in good health. J is TRBJ2-2 and V is TRBV20-1; the D call of TRBD1 rests on TCRdb alone, since no DNA is present to check it. Sequenced: blood T cells: a sorted CD56 or NKG2C T cell subset, CD4+ or CD8+ T cells, or bulk PBMC T cells (not recorded which). The CDR3 here is CSAPQGQGLNTGELFF.